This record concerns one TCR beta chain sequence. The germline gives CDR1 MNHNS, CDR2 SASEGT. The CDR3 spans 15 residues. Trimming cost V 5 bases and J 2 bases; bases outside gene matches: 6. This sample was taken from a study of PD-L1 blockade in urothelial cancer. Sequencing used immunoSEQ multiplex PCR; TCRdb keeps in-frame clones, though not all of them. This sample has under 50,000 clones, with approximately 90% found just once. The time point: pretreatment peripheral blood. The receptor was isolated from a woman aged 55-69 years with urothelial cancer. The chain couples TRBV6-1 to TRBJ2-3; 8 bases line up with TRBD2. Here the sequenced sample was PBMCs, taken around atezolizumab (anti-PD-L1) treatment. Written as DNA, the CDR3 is TGTGCCAGCAGTCGGACTAGCCGGTACACAGATACGCAGTATTTT. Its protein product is CASSRTSRYTDTQYF.